These T cell receptor beta chains were read from a single sample in a study of blood T cell repertoires in COVID-19. The method was immunoSEQ multiplex PCR; TCRdb's version includes in-frame clones alone and lacks a portion of them. Of tens of thousands of clones in the sample, about 75% were seen once. What was sequenced was peripheral blood. All receptors come from a human donor in a cohort sampled during active COVID-19. Each CDR3 is given with its conserved first and last residue. A D gene is named only where the DNA matches it firmly. A row's size may be missing; if present it is once, few, many or a size class.

TRBV28	NA	TRBJ2-3	TRBD2	TGTGCCAGCAGAGCTAGCGGGAGCGGGACAGATACGCAGTATTTT	CASRASGSGTDTQYF
TRBV7-9	NA	TRBJ1-3	TRBD1	TGTGCCAGCAGCCGCAGGGGGCCGGGCTCTGGAAACACCATATATTTT	CASSRRGPGSGNTIYF
TRBV28	NA	TRBJ2-2	NA	TGTGCCAGCAGTTCCCAAATACGGGAGGAGCTGTTTTTT	CASSSQIREELFF
TRBV5-1	once	TRBJ2-3	TRBD1	TGCGCCAGCAGCCCCCGGGACAGGGGGTTGACAGATACGCAGTATTTT	CASSPRDRGLTDTQYF
TRBV2	NA	TRBJ2-3	NA	TGTGCCAGCAGTGAAGGACAGGCCCACCCATCAGATACGCAGTATTTT	CASSEGQAHPSDTQYF
TRBV3-1/TRBV3-2	NA	TRBJ2-1	TRBD2	TGTGCCAGCAGCCGGGGAGGGGCACTAGCGGGAGGGCCGGTTAATGAGCAGTTCTTC	CASSRGGALAGGPVNEQFF
TRBV10-2	few	TRBJ1-1	TRBD1	TGCGCCAGCAGTGAGTACCCGGGACAGGGGGCAGCTTTCTTT	CASSEYPGQGAAFF
TRBV10-3	NA	TRBJ1-4	TRBD1	TGTGCCATCAGTGAGTCCCTCCCCGGGACAGGGTCCTGGACTAATGAAAAACTGTTTTTT	CAISESLPGTGSWTNEKLFF
TRBV18	NA	TRBJ2-2	TRBD1	TGTGCCAGCTCAGTTGGGACAGGGGGCACCGTCGGGGAGCTGTTTTTT	CASSVGTGGTVGELFF
TRBV5-1	NA	TRBJ1-6	NA	TGCGCCAGCAGCTTGACGGCGCTAGGGGATTCACCCCTCCACTTT	CASSLTALGDSPLHF
TRBV7-8	NA	TRBJ1-2	NA	TGTGCCAGCAGCCTGAGACAGGCCGCGGCGGACGGCTACACCTTC	CASSLRQAAADGYTF
TRBV28	NA	TRBJ2-3	NA	TGTGCCAGCCAAGGGGGACAATTGATAGATACGCAGTATTTT	CASQGGQLIDTQYF
TRBV11-3	NA	TRBJ1-1	NA	TGTGCCAGCAGCTTGTCCGGTAACACTGAAGCTTTCTTT	CASSLSGNTEAFF
TRBV2	NA	TRBJ1-4	NA	TGTGCCAGCAGTGAACAAGGACAGACTAATGAAAAACTGTTTTTT	CASSEQGQTNEKLFF
TRBV28	few	TRBJ2-7	TRBD1	TGTGCCCACCGGGGACAGGGGCCCGACTACGAGCAGTACTTC	CAHRGQGPDYEQYF
TRBV4-2	NA	TRBJ2-5	NA	TGTGCCAGCAGCCAGGGGGCCCGGGGTCCCCAAGAGACCCAGTACTTC	CASSQGARGPQETQYF
TRBV19	NA	TRBJ1-1	NA	TGTGCCAGTACCGAGAGCTGGTTGAACACTGAAGCTTTCTTT	CASTESWLNTEAFF
TRBV24-1	NA	TRBJ2-5	TRBD1	TGTGCCACCAGTGACAGCGGGACAGGGGGCGGCAAGACCCAGTACTTC	CATSDSGTGGGKTQYF
TRBV11-2	NA	TRBJ2-2	TRBD1	TGTGCCAGCAGCTCCAGACCGGGACAGGGGGCGGGCGGGGAGCTGTTTTTT	CASSSRPGQGAGGELFF
TRBV5-1	NA	TRBJ1-2	NA	TGCGCCAGCAGCTCCCCGAACAGGGTCGGCTACACCTTC	CASSSPNRVGYTF
TRBV5-1	few	TRBJ2-3	NA	TGCGCCAGCAGCTTGGACACCGATACGCAGTATTTT	CASSLDTDTQYF
TRBV7-9	NA	TRBJ2-5	TRBD1	TGTGCCAGCAGCTCCCCCGGCAGGGGGGAGACCCAGTACTTC	CASSSPGRGETQYF
TRBV11-2	NA	TRBJ2-1	TRBD2	TGTGCCAGCAACGCGGGGGGGGCGGCTAAAAATGAGCAGTTCTTC	CASNAGGAAKNEQFF
TRBV7-2	NA	TRBJ2-2	NA	TGTGCCAGCAGCATTAGCTCGCTAGCTGGCGGGGAGCTGTTTTTT	CASSISSLAGGELFF
TRBV28	NA	TRBJ2-7	TRBD1	TGTGCCAGCAGCTCCTACGACAGGGGGTGGTCCTACGAGCAGTACTTC	CASSSYDRGWSYEQYF
TRBV11-2	once	TRBJ1-1	NA	TGTGCCACCCAGATGGGGCCTGAAGCTTTCTTT	CATQMGPEAFF